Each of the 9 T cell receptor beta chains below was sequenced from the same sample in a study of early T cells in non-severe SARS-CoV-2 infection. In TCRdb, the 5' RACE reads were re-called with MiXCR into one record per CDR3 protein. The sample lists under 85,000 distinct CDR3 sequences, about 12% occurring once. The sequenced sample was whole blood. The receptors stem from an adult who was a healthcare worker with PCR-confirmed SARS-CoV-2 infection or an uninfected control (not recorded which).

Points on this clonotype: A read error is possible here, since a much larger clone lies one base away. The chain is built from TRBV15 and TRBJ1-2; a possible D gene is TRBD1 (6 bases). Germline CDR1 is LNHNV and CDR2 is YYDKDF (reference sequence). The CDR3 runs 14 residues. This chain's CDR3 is CVTSGTGRGRGYTF. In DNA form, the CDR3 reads TGTGTCACCAGCGGAACTGGCCGGGGGCGAGGCTACACCTTC. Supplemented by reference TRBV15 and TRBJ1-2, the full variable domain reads DAMVIQNPRYQVTQFGKPVTLSCSQTLNHNVMYWYQQKSSQAPKLLFHYYDKDFNNEADTPDNFQSRRPNTSFCFLDIRSPGLGDTAMYLCVTSGTGRGRGYTFGSGTRLTVV.

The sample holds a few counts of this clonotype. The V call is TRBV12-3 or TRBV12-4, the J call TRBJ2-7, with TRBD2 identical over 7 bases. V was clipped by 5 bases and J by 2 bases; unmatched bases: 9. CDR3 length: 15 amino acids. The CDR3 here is CASSLLGTTTYEQYF. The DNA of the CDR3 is TGTGCCAGCAGTCTATTGGGGACTACAACCTACGAGCAGTACTTC.

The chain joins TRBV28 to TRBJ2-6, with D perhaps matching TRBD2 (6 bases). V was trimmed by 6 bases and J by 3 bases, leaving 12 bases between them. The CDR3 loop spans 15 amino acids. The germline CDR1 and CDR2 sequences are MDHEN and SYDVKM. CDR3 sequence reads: CASRAGGFGANVLTF. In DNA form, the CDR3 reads TGTGCCAGCAGGGCCGGAGGGTTTGGGGCCAACGTCCTGACTTTC.

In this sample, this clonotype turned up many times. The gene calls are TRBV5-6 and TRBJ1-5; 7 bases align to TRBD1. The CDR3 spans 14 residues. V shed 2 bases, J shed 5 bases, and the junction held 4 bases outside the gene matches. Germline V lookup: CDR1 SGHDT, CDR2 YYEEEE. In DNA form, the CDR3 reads TGTGCCAGCAGCTTACAGGGGTATTATCAGCCCCAGCATTTT. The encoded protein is CASSLQGYYQPQHF.

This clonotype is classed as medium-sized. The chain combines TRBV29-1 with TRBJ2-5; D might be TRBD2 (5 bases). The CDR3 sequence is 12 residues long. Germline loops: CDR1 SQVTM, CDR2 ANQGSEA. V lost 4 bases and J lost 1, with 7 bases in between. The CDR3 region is CSVVSGQETQYF. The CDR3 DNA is TGCAGCGTTGTCAGCGGCCAAGAGACCCAGTACTTC. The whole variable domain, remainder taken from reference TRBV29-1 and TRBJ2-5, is SAVISQKPSRDICQRGTSLTIQCQVDSQVTMMFWYRQQPGQSLTLIATANQGSEATYESGFVIDKFPISRPNLTFSTLTVSNMSPEDSSIYLCSVVSGQETQYFGPGTRLLVL.

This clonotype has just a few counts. The CDR3 DNA sequence: TGTGCCAGCAGCCTCCGGGACGGGAACTCACCCCTCCACTTT. Amino acid sequence: CASSLRDGNSPLHF. This sequence joins TRBV3-1 and TRBJ1-6; TRBD1 might be the D (5 bases). V was trimmed by 4 bases and J by 10 bases, leaving 14 bases between them. Germline V CDR1 and CDR2: LGHDT, YNNKEL (reference sequence). The CDR3 covers 14 residues.

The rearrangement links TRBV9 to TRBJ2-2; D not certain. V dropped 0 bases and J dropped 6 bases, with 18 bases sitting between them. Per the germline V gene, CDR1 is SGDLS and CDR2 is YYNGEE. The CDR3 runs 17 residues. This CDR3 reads CASSVDGPMVGAGELFF. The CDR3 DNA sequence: TGTGCCAGCAGCGTAGATGGGCCCATGGTAGGCGCCGGGGAGCTGTTTTTT.

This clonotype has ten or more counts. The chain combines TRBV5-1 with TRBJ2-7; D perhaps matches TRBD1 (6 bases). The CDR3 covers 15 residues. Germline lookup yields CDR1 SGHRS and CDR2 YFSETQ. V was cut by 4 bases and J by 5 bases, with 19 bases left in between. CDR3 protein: CASSQEAGVFNEQYF. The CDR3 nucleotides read TGCGCCAGCAGCCAAGAGGCAGGGGTTTTCAACGAGCAGTACTTC.

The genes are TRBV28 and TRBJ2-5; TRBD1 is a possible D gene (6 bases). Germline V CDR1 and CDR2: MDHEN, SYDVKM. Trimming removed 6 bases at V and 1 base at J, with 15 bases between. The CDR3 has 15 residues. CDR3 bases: TGTGCCAGCAGCCGCGGACAGAGAACCCAAGAGACCCAGTACTTC. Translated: CASSRGQRTQETQYF.